One and the same sample provided the 22 T cell receptor beta chains below, sequenced in a study of cytomegalovirus exposure and HLA in healthy donors. Primers: 60 Vbeta forward and 13 Jbeta reverse. The method was immunoSEQ multiplex PCR; TCRdb's version includes in-frame clones alone and lacks a portion of them. This table holds about 77,000 clones, 75% to 80% found once. The sequenced material came from PBMCs. The receptors were sampled from a man aged 35 to 55 in good health and CMV-seronegative.

This chain joins TRBV10-2 and TRBJ1-6; 7 bases agree with TRBD1. J lost 9 bases, V lost 7 bases, and 12 bases had no gene match. The CDR3 is 15 amino acids. CDR1 WSHSY and CDR2 SAAADI come from the germline V gene. For the CDR3, the DNA is TGCGCCAGCAATCGGCAGGGGGTTGGGATTTCACCCCTCCACTTT. Protein product: CASNRQGVGISPLHF.

The chain is built from TRBV5-1 and TRBJ2-5, with 8 positions matching TRBD1. Trimming cost V 0 bases and J 1 base; bases outside gene matches: 2. Germline-derived CDR1 and CDR2 are SGHRS and YFSETQ. The CDR3 extends over 15 amino acids. As DNA, the CDR3 is TGCGCCAGCAGCTTGGGCGACAGGGGCCAAGAGACCCAGTACTTC. Protein: CASSLGDRGQETQYF.

The chain is built from TRBV7-9 and TRBJ2-7, with D tentatively TRBD1 (6 bases). Trimming left V 1 base short and J 4 bases short, with 8 bases between. CDR3 length: 13 residues. The germline V gene has CDR1 SEHNR and CDR2 FQNEAQ (reference sequence). The CDR3 region is CASSLEQGYEQYF. The CDR3 coding sequence is TGTGCCAGCAGCTTAGAGCAGGGGTACGAGCAGTACTTC.

The gene calls are TRBV30 and TRBJ2-7; TRBD1 is a possible D gene (8 bases). Germline values: CDR1 GTSNPN, CDR2 SVGIG (reference sequence). The CDR3 covers 13 residues. The V end was cut by 8 bases, the J end by 6 bases, with 20 bases between. The CDR3 sequence is CAGGQGPGGEQYF. DNA of the CDR3: TGTGCCGGAGGACAGGGACCGGGGGGCGAGCAGTACTTC.

This clone has just one count. This rearrangement joins TRBV7-8 to TRBJ1-6, with 9 bases matching TRBD1. Germline loops: CDR1 SGHVS, CDR2 FQNEAQ. The length of the CDR3 is 17 residues. The V gene end was trimmed by 5 bases and the J gene end by 1 base; junction bases not matched to a gene: 6. CDR3 in DNA: TGTGCCAGCAGCGCAACAGGGGGCACGTCCTATAATTCACCCCTCCACTTT. This gives the protein CASSATGGTSYNSPLHF.

This chain connects TRBV9 to TRBJ2-7; 8 nucleotides match TRBD2. CDR1 is SGDLS, CDR2 YYNGEE, per germline. V lost 1 base to trimming and J lost 7 bases; unmatched junction nucleotides: 10. The CDR3 totals 15 residues. In DNA, the CDR3 is TGTGCCAGCAGCGTAAAAAGCGGGGGCTCGGGGGAGCAGTACTTC. Encoded protein: CASSVKSGGSGEQYF.

This chain connects TRBV27 to TRBJ2-7; 8 bases are a match to TRBD1. Germline-derived CDR1 and CDR2 are MNHEY and SMNVEV (reference sequence). V dropped 5 bases and J dropped 2; count of bases not matched to a gene: 14. This CDR3 is 17 amino acids long. CDR3 loop: CASSPRTGQVRTYEQYF. In DNA form, the CDR3 reads TGTGCCAGCAGTCCCAGGACGGGACAGGTCAGGACCTACGAGCAGTACTTC.

CDR3 protein: CASSLRGQGETQYF. The CDR3 DNA reads TGTGCCAGCAGCTTACGGGGACAGGGGGAGACCCAGTACTTC. The chain joins TRBV7-3 to TRBJ2-5; 10 bases fit TRBD1. CDR3 length: 14 residues. The J segment lost 5 bases and the V segment lost 2 bases, leaving 2 bases of the junction unmatched. Germline V lookup: CDR1 SGHTA, CDR2 FQGTGA.

This chain uses TRBV6-1 with TRBJ1-2, with 8 nucleotides matching TRBD1. Germline V gene lookup returns CDR1 MNHNS and CDR2 SASEGT. The CDR3 loop spans 15 amino acids. V gave up 5 bases and J gave up 4 bases; unmatched junction bases: 9. In nucleotides, the CDR3 is TGTGCCAGCAGTCTGACAGGGGATCTCTCCTATGGCTACACCTTC. Its protein is CASSLTGDLSYGYTF.

The rearrangement links TRBV29-1 to TRBJ1-5, with D tentatively TRBD1 (6 bases). CDR3 length: 13 amino acids. The germline CDR1 and CDR2 sequences are SQVTM and ANQGSEA. Trimming shortened V by 5 bases and J by 7 bases, and 15 bases separated the two germline ends. This CDR3 is CSVSRGAGQPQHF. The DNA of the CDR3 is TGCAGCGTTAGCCGGGGGGCCGGGCAGCCCCAGCATTTT.

A word on this clone: The junction differs from germline at one of its ends, possibly a read error. This chain links TRBV5-1 with TRBJ2-2; a possible D gene is TRBD2 (6 bases). The CDR3 runs 14 residues. CDR1 SGHRS and CDR2 YFSETQ come from the germline V gene. In DNA form, the CDR3 reads TGCGCCAGCAGCGCCGGGATCCTCGGCGGGGAACTGTTTTTT. Translation: CASSAGILGGELFF.

The V call is TRBV7-2, the J call TRBJ2-3; the D gene is possibly TRBD1 (6 bases). The V and J ends lost 1 base and 5 bases respectively, with 13 bases between them. The germline CDR1 and CDR2 sequences are SGHTA and FQGNSA. CDR3 length equals 15 residues. Here the CDR3 reads CASSLDRAAGDTQYF. Here the CDR3 DNA reads TGTGCCAGCAGCTTAGACAGGGCCGCGGGAGATACGCAGTATTTT.

The V and J genes are TRBV10-3 and TRBJ2-5; the D gene is possibly TRBD2 (5 bases). Per germline, CDR1 ENHRY and CDR2 SYGVKD. V lost 3 bases to trimming and J lost 1 base, with 12 bases between them. The CDR3 extends over 15 amino acids. The CDR3 reads CAISEYSDAQETQYF. The DNA of the CDR3 is TGTGCCATCAGTGAATATAGCGACGCCCAAGAGACCCAGTACTTC.

The V gene is TRBV7-2, the J gene TRBJ1-1; D is uncertain. V lost 3 bases to trimming and J lost 0 bases, with 11 bases between them. From germline, CDR1 is SGHTA and CDR2 FQGNSA. This CDR3 contains 15 residues. The DNA of the CDR3 is TGTGCCAGCAGCTTGAATCGGGTTTTGAACACTGAAGCTTTCTTT. Protein: CASSLNRVLNTEAFF.

This clone was detected only a few times. V gene TRBV7-9 combines with J gene TRBJ1-1, with D unclear. Germline CDR1 and CDR2: SEHNR and FQNEAQ (reference sequence). CDR3 length: 12 residues. The CDR3, as DNA: TGTTCCAAAGCGCGGGCCGAGGGTGAAGCTTTCTTT. Protein sequence: CSKARAEGEAFF. The complete variable domain, with remaining parts taken from reference TRBV7-9 and TRBJ1-1, reads DTGVSQNPRHKITKRGQNVTFRCDPISEHNRLYWYRQTLGQGPEFLTYFQNEAQLEKSRLLSDRFSAERPKGSFSTLEIQRTEQGDSAMYLCSKARAEGEAFFGQGTRLTVV.

The chain links TRBV19 to TRBJ1-4, with 8 bases fitting TRBD1. Germline V lookup: CDR1 LNHDA, CDR2 SQIVND (reference sequence). CDR3 length: 14 amino acids. The V segment lost 6 bases and the J segment 0 bases; nucleotides outside the gene matches: 0. Here the CDR3 DNA reads TGTGCCAGTAGGACAGGGGCAACTAATGAAAAACTGTTTTTT. Protein product: CASRTGATNEKLFF.

The chain has TRBV9 and TRBJ1-6, with 8 bases lining up with TRBD1. The CDR3 spans 16 residues. Germline V gene sequence: CDR1 SGDLS, CDR2 YYNGEE. V dropped 4 bases and J dropped 0; count of bases not matched to a gene: 3. CDR3 protein: CASSSTGDSYNSPLHF. CDR3 bases: TGTGCCAGCAGCTCGACAGGGGACTCCTATAATTCACCCCTCCACTTT.

J is TRBJ2-5 and V is TRBV4-1, with 8 bases that match TRBD2. The CDR3 runs 17 residues. V gave up 1 base and J gave up 2 bases; unmatched junction bases: 9. CDR1 is MGHRA, CDR2 YSYEKL, per germline. The CDR3 bases are TGCGCCAGCAGCCAAGGGAGGGCTCTAGCGGGTCAAGAGACCCAGTACTTC. This gives the protein CASSQGRALAGQETQYF.

The genes are TRBV6-1 and TRBJ2-6; possibly TRBD2 for D (5 bases). CDR1 MNHNS and CDR2 SASEGT come from the germline V gene. The CDR3 is 15 residues long. The V gene lost 5 bases and the J gene lost 2 bases, with 10 bases spanning the gap. CDR3 loop: CASSPGLPGANVLTF. The CDR3 DNA follows: TGTGCCAGCAGTCCCGGACTTCCTGGGGCCAACGTCCTGACTTTC.

The chain has TRBV18 and TRBJ2-1; D might be TRBD1 (5 bases). The germline CDR1 and CDR2 sequences are KGHSH and LQKENI. V was clipped by 1 base and J by 8 bases, with 12 bases between them. CDR3 size: 14 residues. The CDR3 nucleotides read TGTGCCAGCTCACCACGAGACAGCTATGATGAGCAGTTCTTC. This sequence encodes CASSPRDSYDEQFF.

The rearrangement links TRBV7-2 to TRBJ1-2; 10 bases fit TRBD1. The CDR3 has 15 amino acids. Germline assignment: CDR1 SGHTA and CDR2 FQGNSA. Germline trimming cut 1 base from V and 5 bases from J; bases unmatched to any gene: 4. CDR3 region: CASSLGQGARYGYTF. CDR3 DNA sequence: TGTGCCAGCAGCTTAGGACAGGGGGCGCGTTATGGCTACACCTTC.

This chain links TRBV7-9 with TRBJ1-5; TRBD1 aligns across 8 bases. This CDR3 region has 14 residues. Germline V gives CDR1 SEHNR, CDR2 FQNEAQ (reference sequence). V shed 2 bases and J 7 bases; nucleotides not matched to a gene: 4. The DNA of the CDR3 is TGTGCCAGCAGCTTACAGGGGGCGGAGCAGCCCCAGCATTTT. This sequence encodes CASSLQGAEQPQHF.